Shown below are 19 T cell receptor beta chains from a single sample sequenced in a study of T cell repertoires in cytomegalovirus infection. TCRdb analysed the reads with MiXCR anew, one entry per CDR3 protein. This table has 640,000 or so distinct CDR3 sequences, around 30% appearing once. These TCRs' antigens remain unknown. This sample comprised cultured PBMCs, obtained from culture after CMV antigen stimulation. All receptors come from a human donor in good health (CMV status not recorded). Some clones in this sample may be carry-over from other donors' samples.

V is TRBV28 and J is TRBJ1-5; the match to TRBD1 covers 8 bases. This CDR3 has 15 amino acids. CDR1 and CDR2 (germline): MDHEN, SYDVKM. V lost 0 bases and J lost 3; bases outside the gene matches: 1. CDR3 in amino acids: CASSLWDRDNQPQHF. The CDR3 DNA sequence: TGTGCCAGCAGTTTATGGGACAGGGACAATCAGCCCCAGCATTTT.

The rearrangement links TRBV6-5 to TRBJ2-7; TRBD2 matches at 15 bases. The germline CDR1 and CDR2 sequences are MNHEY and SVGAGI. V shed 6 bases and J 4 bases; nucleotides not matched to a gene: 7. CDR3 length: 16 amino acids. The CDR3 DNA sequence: TGTGCCAGCAGGCCCGGGACTAGCGGGAGGAAGTACGAGCAGTACTTC. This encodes CASRPGTSGRKYEQYF.

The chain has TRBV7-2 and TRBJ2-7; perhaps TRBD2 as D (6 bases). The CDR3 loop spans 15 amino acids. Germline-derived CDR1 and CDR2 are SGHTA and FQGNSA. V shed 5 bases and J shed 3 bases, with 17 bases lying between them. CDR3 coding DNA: TGTGCCAGCAGCCTAATGGGGGGAGAGGTCTACGAGCAGTACTTC. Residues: CASSLMGGEVYEQYF.

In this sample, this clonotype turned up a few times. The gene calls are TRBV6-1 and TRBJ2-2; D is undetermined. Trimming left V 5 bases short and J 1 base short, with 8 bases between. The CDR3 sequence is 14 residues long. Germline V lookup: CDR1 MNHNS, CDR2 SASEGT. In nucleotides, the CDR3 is TGTGCCAGCAGTAATAACAGGAACACCGGGGAGCTGTTTTTT. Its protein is CASSNNRNTGELFF.

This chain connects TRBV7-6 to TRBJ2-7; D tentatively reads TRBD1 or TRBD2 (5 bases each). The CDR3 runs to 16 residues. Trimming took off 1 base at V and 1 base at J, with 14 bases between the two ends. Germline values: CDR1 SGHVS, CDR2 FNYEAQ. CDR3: CASSLEGPTQSYEQYF. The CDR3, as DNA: TGTGCCAGCAGCTTAGAGGGACCAACCCAGTCCTACGAGCAGTACTTC.

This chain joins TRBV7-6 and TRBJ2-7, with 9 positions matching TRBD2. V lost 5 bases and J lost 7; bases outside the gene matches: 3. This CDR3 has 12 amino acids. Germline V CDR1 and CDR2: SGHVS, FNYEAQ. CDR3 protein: CASSHAGGEQYF. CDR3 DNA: TGTGCCAGCAGCCACGCGGGGGGGGAGCAGTACTTC.

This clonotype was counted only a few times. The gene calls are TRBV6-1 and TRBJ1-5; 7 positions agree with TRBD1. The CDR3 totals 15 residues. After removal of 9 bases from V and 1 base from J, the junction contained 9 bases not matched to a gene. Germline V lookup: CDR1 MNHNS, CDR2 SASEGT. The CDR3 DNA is TGTGCCAGTAAACCGGACAGGAACAGCAATCAGCCCCAGCATTTT. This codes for CASKPDRNSNQPQHF.

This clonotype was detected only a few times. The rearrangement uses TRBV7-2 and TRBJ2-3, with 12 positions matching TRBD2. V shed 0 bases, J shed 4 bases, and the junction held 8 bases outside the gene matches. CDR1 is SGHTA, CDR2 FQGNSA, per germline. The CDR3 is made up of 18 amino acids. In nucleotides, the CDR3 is TGTGCCAGCAGCTTAGCTGCCTGGGCTAGCGGGAGGGCAGATACGCAGTATTTT. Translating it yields CASSLAAWASGRADTQYF.

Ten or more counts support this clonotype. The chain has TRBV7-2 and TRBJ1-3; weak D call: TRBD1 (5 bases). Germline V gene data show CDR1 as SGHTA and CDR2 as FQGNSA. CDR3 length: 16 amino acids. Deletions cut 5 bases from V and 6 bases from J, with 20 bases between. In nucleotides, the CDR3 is TGTGCCAGCAGCCCTATGGGGGGTTGGGTCTCAAACACCATATATTTT. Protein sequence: CASSPMGGWVSNTIYF. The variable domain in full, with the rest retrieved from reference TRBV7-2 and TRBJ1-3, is GAGVSQSPSNKVTEKGKDVELRCDPISGHTALYWYRQSLGQGLEFLIYFQGNSAPDKSGLPSDRFSAERTGGSVSTLTIQRTQQEDSAVYLCASSPMGGWVSNTIYFGEGSWLTVV.

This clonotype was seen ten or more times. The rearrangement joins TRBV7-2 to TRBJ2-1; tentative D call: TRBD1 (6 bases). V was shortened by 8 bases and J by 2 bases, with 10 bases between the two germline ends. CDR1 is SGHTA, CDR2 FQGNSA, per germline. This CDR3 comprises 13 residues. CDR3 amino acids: CASGGGTYNEQFF. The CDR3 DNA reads TGTGCCAGCGGGGGCGGCACCTACAATGAGCAGTTCTTC.

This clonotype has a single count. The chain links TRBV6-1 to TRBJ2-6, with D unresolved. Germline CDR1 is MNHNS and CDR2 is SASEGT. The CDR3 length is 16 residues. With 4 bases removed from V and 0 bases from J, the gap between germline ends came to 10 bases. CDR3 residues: CASSVSPYSGANVLTF. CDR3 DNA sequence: TGTGCCAGCAGTGTGAGTCCTTACTCTGGGGCCAACGTCCTGACTTTC.

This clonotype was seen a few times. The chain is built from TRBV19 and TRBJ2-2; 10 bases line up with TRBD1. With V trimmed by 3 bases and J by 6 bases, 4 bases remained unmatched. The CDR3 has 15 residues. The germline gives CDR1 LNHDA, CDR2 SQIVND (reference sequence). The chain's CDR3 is CASSIETGGPGELFF. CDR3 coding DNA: TGTGCCAGTAGTATTGAGACAGGGGGCCCCGGGGAGCTGTTTTTT.

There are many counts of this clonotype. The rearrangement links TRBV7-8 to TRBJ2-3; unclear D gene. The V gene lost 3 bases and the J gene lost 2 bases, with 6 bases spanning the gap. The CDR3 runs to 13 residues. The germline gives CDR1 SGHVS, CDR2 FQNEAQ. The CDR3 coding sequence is TGTGCCAGCAGCTTCTCCCCCACAGATACGCAGTATTTT. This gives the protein CASSFSPTDTQYF.

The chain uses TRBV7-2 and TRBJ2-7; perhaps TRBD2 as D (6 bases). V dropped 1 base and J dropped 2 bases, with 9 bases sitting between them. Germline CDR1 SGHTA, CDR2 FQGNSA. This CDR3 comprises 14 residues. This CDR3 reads CASSLVEGTYEQYF. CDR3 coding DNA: TGTGCCAGCAGCTTAGTGGAGGGAACCTACGAGCAGTACTTC.

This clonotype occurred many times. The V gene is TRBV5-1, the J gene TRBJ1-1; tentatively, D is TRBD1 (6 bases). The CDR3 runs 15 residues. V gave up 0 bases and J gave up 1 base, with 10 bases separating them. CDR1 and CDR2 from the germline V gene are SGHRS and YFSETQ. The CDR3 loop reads CASSLAPQGNTEAFF. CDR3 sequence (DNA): TGCGCCAGCAGCTTGGCGCCACAGGGGAACACTGAAGCTTTCTTT.

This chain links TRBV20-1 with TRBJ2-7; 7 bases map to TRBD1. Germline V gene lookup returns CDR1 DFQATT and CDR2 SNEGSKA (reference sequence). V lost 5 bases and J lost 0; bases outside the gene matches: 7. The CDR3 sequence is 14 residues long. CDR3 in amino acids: CSALKGAVSYEQYF. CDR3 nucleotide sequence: TGCAGTGCTCTAAAGGGGGCGGTCTCCTACGAGCAGTACTTC.

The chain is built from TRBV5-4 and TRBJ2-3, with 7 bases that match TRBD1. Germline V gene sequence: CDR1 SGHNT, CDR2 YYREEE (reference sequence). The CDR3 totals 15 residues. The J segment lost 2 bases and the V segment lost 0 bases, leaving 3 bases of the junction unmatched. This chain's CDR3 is CASSLGQGTTDTQYF. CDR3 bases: TGTGCCAGCAGCTTGGGACAGGGAACCACAGATACGCAGTATTTT.

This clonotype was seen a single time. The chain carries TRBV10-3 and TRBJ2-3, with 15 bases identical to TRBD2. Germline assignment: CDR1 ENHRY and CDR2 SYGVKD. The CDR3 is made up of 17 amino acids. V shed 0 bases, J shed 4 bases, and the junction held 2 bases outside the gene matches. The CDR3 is CAISESRTSGRADTQYF. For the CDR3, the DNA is TGTGCCATCAGTGAGTCCCGGACTAGCGGGAGGGCAGATACGCAGTATTTT.

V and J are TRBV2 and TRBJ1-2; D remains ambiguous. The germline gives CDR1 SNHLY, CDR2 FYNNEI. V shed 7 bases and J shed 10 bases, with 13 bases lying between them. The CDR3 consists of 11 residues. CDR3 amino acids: CASKTRVYYTF. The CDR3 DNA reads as TGTGCCAGCAAGACTAGGGTATACTACACCTTC.